This T cell receptor beta chain was recorded in a study of T cell responses to AZD1222 COVID-19 vaccine. Study in general: Analysis merged second doses at about 4 or about 12 weeks. Regarding the study as a whole: Reports indicate that nearly half of spike-specific TCRs are directed at unmutated variant regions.

The table came from immunoSEQ multiplex PCR; TCRdb's copy has only in-frame clones and leaves some out. The sample lists approximately 180,000 clones; about 87% were seen once. Concerning this clone itself: What it binds is not known. Other DNA sequences in this specimen translate into the identical CDR3.

V gave up 2 bases and J gave up 4 bases, with 9 bases separating them. CDR1 MNHNY and CDR2 SVGAGI come from the germline V gene (reference sequence). There are 13 residues in the CDR3. The chain has TRBV6-6 and TRBJ2-7; maybe TRBD1 (5 bases). The sequencing used peripheral blood, collected on day 0 of AZD1222 vaccination. This TCR came from an adult in good health. The CDR3 reads CASSYGHEYEQYF. In DNA form, the CDR3 reads TGTGCCAGCAGTTACGGACACGAGTACGAGCAGTACTTC.